One and the same sample provided the 24 T cell receptor beta chains below, sequenced in a study of OX40 agonist ivuxolimab in advanced cancers. Sequencing was performed with immunoSEQ multiplex PCR; in TCRdb, only in-frame clones are kept and a portion is missing. The table includes about 41,000 clones, approximately 80% detected once. The material was CD4+ or CD8+ T cells sorted from blood, obtained in a trial of the OX40 agonist ivuxolimab. These receptors originate from an adult with an advanced solid tumor such as melanoma, head and neck, liver or kidney cancer.

The rearrangement links TRBV5-1 to TRBJ2-2, with D uncertain. Germline V gene lookup returns CDR1 SGHRS and CDR2 YFSETQ. This CDR3 is 13 amino acids long. V was pared by 4 bases and J by 6 bases, with 10 bases between. CDR3 protein: CASSPGPPGELFF. For the CDR3, the DNA is TGCGCCAGCAGCCCGGGCCCACCCGGGGAGCTGTTTTTT. The full variable domain, in which reference TRBV5-1 and TRBJ2-2 provide the parts outside the CDR3, is KAGVTQTPRYLIKTRGQQVTLSCSPISGHRSVSWYQQTPGQGLQFLFEYFSETQRNKGNFPGRFSGRQFSNSRSEMNVSTLELGDSALYLCASSPGPPGELFFGEGSRLTVL.

The V gene is TRBV30, the J gene TRBJ2-7, with D maybe TRBD1 (6 bases). The length of the CDR3 is 15 residues. CDR1 is GTSNPN and CDR2 is SVGIG in the germline V gene (reference sequence). Trimming removed 2 bases at V and 2 bases at J, with 16 bases between. CDR3 protein: CAWSSRQVRTYEQYF. The DNA of the CDR3 is TGTGCCTGGAGTTCTCGACAGGTCCGGACCTACGAGCAGTACTTC.

The rearrangement uses TRBV20-1 and TRBJ1-1; no clear D. With 3 bases removed from V and 4 bases from J, the gap between germline ends came to 6 bases. The germline V gene has CDR1 DFQATT and CDR2 SNEGSKA (reference sequence). The CDR3 spans 11 residues. The CDR3 nucleotides are TGCAGTGCTAGCGACCGCACTGAAGCTTTCTTT. Amino acids: CSASDRTEAFF.

CDR3 DNA: TGTGCCAGCAGCTTAGGAACAGGGGTCGGAGAAGGTACGCAGTATTTT. This gives the protein CASSLGTGVGEGTQYF. The chain couples TRBV7-2 to TRBJ2-3; 7 nucleotides agree with TRBD1. This CDR3 contains 16 residues. V lost 1 base to trimming and J lost 8 bases; unmatched junction nucleotides: 12. Germline CDR1 SGHTA, CDR2 FQGNSA.

This chain uses TRBV7-6 with TRBJ2-2; D uncertain. Germline V gene lookup returns CDR1 SGHVS and CDR2 FNYEAQ. The CDR3 is made up of 12 amino acids. V was cut by 2 bases and J by 10 bases, with 8 bases left in between. For the CDR3, the DNA is TGTGCCAGCAGCTTATCGCCCGCGGAGCTGTTTTTT. As protein: CASSLSPAELFF.

The chain carries TRBV4-1 and TRBJ1-1, with D perhaps TRBD1 (5 bases). The length of the CDR3 is 16 residues. Germline CDR1 and CDR2: MGHRA and YSYEKL. The V end lost 0 bases, the J end lost 0 bases, and 11 bases lay between the germline ends. The chain's CDR3 is CASSQDVGTLNTEAFF. CDR3 DNA sequence: TGCGCCAGCAGCCAAGATGTTGGGACCTTGAACACTGAAGCTTTCTTT.

The V and J genes are TRBV10-3 and TRBJ1-4; D possibly corresponds to TRBD1 (6 bases). V was clipped by 5 bases and J by 7 bases, with 11 bases between them. Looked up from germline, CDR1 is ENHRY and CDR2 is SYGVKD. The CDR3 loop spans 13 amino acids. The CDR3 DNA reads as TGTGCCATCAGTCCAGGGGTTTCTGAAAAACTGTTTTTT. Amino acids: CAISPGVSEKLFF.

The sample holds one count of this clone. This sequence joins TRBV5-6 and TRBJ2-5, with a possible D match to TRBD2 (5 bases). Germline V gene data show CDR1 as SGHDT and CDR2 as YYEEEE. V lost 4 bases, J lost 3 bases, and 10 bases lay in between. The CDR3 sequence is 13 residues long. The CDR3 sequence: CASSLGDEETQYF. The CDR3 nucleotides read TGTGCCAGCAGCCTGGGAGACGAAGAGACCCAGTACTTC.

This sequence joins TRBV28 and TRBJ2-5; TRBD1 or TRBD2 may be the D gene (6 bases each). With 7 bases removed from V and 5 bases from J, the gap between germline ends came to 14 bases. This CDR3 spans 13 amino acids. Germline V lookup: CDR1 MDHEN, CDR2 SYDVKM. CDR3 DNA: TGTGCCAGCACGGGGCAGGGGAGGGAGACCCAGTACTTC. This encodes CASTGQGRETQYF.

This chain links TRBV7-8 with TRBJ1-2; 7 positions agree with TRBD1. CDR3 size: 16 residues. CDR1 is SGHVS, CDR2 FQNEAQ, per germline. V was clipped by 4 bases and J by 6 bases; unmatched bases: 14. For the CDR3, the DNA is TGTGCCAGCAGCTGGGCCGAGGGGGCTTATGGGAATGGCTACACCTTC. Its protein is CASSWAEGAYGNGYTF.

The chain joins TRBV7-2 to TRBJ1-1; TRBD1 aligns across 7 bases. Germline-derived CDR1 and CDR2 are SGHTA and FQGNSA. This CDR3 has 14 amino acids. With V trimmed by 1 base and J by 9 bases, 8 bases remained unmatched. The CDR3 sequence: CASSLVGGGDQAFF. The DNA for the CDR3 is TGTGCCAGCAGCTTAGTGGGAGGGGGCGACCAAGCTTTCTTT.

V usage is TRBV21-1 and J usage is TRBJ2-1; the table assigns TRBD2, which was not confirmed against the DNA. TRBV21-1 is flagged as a pseudogene. CDR3 length equals 15 residues. The chain's CDR3 is CASSKGLAGSGEQFF. The CDR3 DNA follows: TGTGCCAGCAGCAAAGGGCTAGCGGGATCCGGAGAGCAGTTCTTC.

This clone was found once. This chain links TRBV19 with TRBJ2-7; the D is unclear. The germline V and J ends were trimmed by 5 bases and 2 bases, with 10 bases remaining between them. Germline CDR1 is LNHDA and CDR2 is SQIVND (reference sequence). This CDR3 spans 13 amino acids. In DNA form, the CDR3 reads TGTGCCAGTAGTCTACGGGTGGCCTACGAGCAGTACTTC. Translating it yields CASSLRVAYEQYF.

Only a few counts were recorded for this clone. The chain couples TRBV4-2 to TRBJ2-7, with D uncertain. The CDR3 length is 13 residues. The germline gives CDR1 LGHNA, CDR2 YNFKEQ. Trimming stripped 0 bases from V and 7 bases from J, with 10 bases between. The CDR3 sequence: CASSQDDRLEQYF. DNA of the CDR3: TGTGCCAGCAGCCAAGATGACCGTTTAGAGCAGTACTTC.

The J gene is TRBJ2-3, the V gene TRBV4-3; 7 bases line up with TRBD1. J lost 2 bases, V lost 0 bases, and 11 bases had no gene match. This CDR3 is built from 18 residues. The germline V gene encodes CDR1 LGHNA and CDR2 YSLEER. As DNA, the CDR3 is TGCGCCAGCAGCCAAGAGGCTAGTAACAGGGGCTCCACAGATACGCAGTATTTT. This translates into CASSQEASNRGSTDTQYF.

The chain carries TRBV7-3 and TRBJ2-2; D call uncertain. Trimming took 6 bases from V and 7 from J, leaving 9 bases between them. CDR1 and CDR2 (germline): SGHTA, FQGTGA. The CDR3 has 12 amino acids. The CDR3 is CASSSSNGELFF. The CDR3, as DNA: TGTGCCAGCAGTTCCAGCAACGGGGAGCTGTTTTTT.

The chain has TRBV7-3 and TRBJ1-6; a weak D match, TRBD1 (5 bases). Trimming stripped 5 bases from V and 10 bases from J, with 15 bases between. The germline CDR1 and CDR2 sequences are SGHTA and FQGTGA. CDR3 length: 14 amino acids. Written as DNA, the CDR3 is TGTGCCAGCAGCCCCGAGGCAGGGTACTCACCCCTCCACTTT. Protein: CASSPEAGYSPLHF.

The chain joins TRBV7-2 to TRBJ2-1; D may be TRBD2 (5 bases). This CDR3 comprises 16 residues. Germline V gene lookup returns CDR1 SGHTA and CDR2 FQGNSA. V was cut by 5 bases and J by 0 bases, with 14 bases left in between. DNA for the CDR3: TGTGCCAGCAGCATTAGGTCGGGGAGCTCCTACAATGAGCAGTTCTTC. Encoded protein: CASSIRSGSSYNEQFF.

This clone turned up a few times. This sequence joins TRBV7-8 and TRBJ2-3, with unresolved D. Germline CDR1 is SGHVS and CDR2 is FQNEAQ. Deletions cut 4 bases from V and 0 bases from J, with 14 bases between. The CDR3 extends over 16 amino acids. The CDR3 sequence: CASSSRQKSSTDTQYF. CDR3 coding DNA: TGTGCCAGCAGCTCCCGCCAGAAATCTAGCACAGATACGCAGTATTTT. The variable domain in full, with the rest retrieved from reference TRBV7-8 and TRBJ2-3, is GAGVSQSPRYKVAKRGQDVALRCDPISGHVSLFWYQQALGQGPEFLTYFQNEAQLDKSGLPSDRFFAERPEGSVSTLKIQRTQQEDSAVYLCASSSRQKSSTDTQYFGPGTRLTVL.

The CDR3: CASSLEETQYF. As DNA, the CDR3 is TGTGCCAGCAGCTTGGAAGAGACCCAGTACTTC. The chain couples TRBV5-4 to TRBJ2-5; D remains unclear. The V gene's germline CDR1 is SGHNT and CDR2 YYREEE (reference sequence). Deletions cut 0 bases from V and 3 bases from J, with 0 bases between. The CDR3 covers 11 residues.

The chain is built from TRBV6-5 and TRBJ1-2; no clear D. Per the germline V gene, CDR1 is MNHEY and CDR2 is SVGAGI. This CDR3 is built from 13 residues. Trimming removed 6 bases from V and 0 bases from J, with 8 bases in between. CDR3 coding DNA: TGTGCCAGCAGGGTGGACCCTAACTATGGCTACACCTTC. It codes for CASRVDPNYGYTF.

The V call is TRBV18, the J call TRBJ2-2; 7 bases line up with TRBD1. This CDR3 contains 14 residues. J was trimmed by 13 bases and V by 3 bases; bases with no gene match: 11. Germline V gene data show CDR1 as KGHSH and CDR2 as LQKENI. The CDR3 DNA reads as TGTGCCAGCTCACCCCAGGGGGAAGGCCAGCGGCTGTTTTTT. It codes for CASSPQGEGQRLFF.

The chain links TRBV5-1 to TRBJ2-7; 11 positions agree with TRBD2. CDR1 and CDR2 (germline): SGHRS, YFSETQ. The CDR3 is 15 amino acids. Trimming removed 0 bases from V and 4 bases from J; junction bases left unmatched: 3. The CDR3 spells CASSLDGTSGYEQYF. CDR3 nucleotides: TGCGCCAGCAGCTTGGATGGGACTAGCGGTTACGAGCAGTACTTC.

This clone was seen more than once but under ten times. The chain uses TRBV30 and TRBJ1-2, with 11 positions matching TRBD1. This CDR3 comprises 15 residues. V trimming: 1 base; J trimming: 2 bases; junction bases outside the gene matches: 3. Germline CDR1 reads GTSNPN; CDR2 reads SVGIG (reference sequence). The CDR3, as DNA: TGTGCCTGGAGTGCCGGACAGGGGGCGAACTATGGCTACACCTTC. This gives the protein CAWSAGQGANYGYTF.